A selection of T cell receptor beta chains follows, all from one sample in a study of vaccination effects on CD4 cells after COVID-19. Clones were sequenced by immunoSEQ multiplex PCR, and TCRdb holds only the in-frame ones, with some missing. This repertoire shows about 28,000 clones, over 55% found once; its top ten account for approximately 9.8%. Which antigens these TCRs recognize remains unknown. The source was CD4+ T cells from PBMCs cultured without peptide, collected before COVID-19 vaccination. Source of these receptors: a human donor who received a COVID-19 vaccine. Each CDR3 is given with its conserved first and last residue. Fields, in order: CDR3 protein, CDR3 DNA, clone size, D gene, J gene, V gene. A D gene is named only where the DNA matches it firmly. Some rows mark clone size as missing; the rest say once, few, many or name a class of expanded clone.

CDR3: CASHRLAETGELFF
DNA: TGTGCCAGCCATCGACTAGCGGAGACCGGGGAGCTGTTTTTT
size: few
D: TRBD2
J: TRBJ2-2
V: TRBV2

CDR3: CASGLVIARGQGPTFSYNEQFF
DNA: TGTGCTAGTGGTTTGGTAATTGCGCGGGGTCAGGGTCCGACGTTTTCCTACAATGAGCAGTTCTTC
size: .
D: .
J: TRBJ2-1
V: TRBV12-5

CDR3: CAWSPGGQGATEAFF
DNA: TGTGCCTGGAGCCCGGGAGGACAGGGGGCCACTGAAGCTTTCTTT
size: few
D: TRBD1
J: TRBJ1-1
V: TRBV30

CDR3: CASSQEFAGGNTGELFF
DNA: TGTGCCAGCAGCCAAGAGTTTGCGGGGGGTAACACCGGGGAGCTGTTTTTT
size: .
D: TRBD2
J: TRBJ2-2
V: TRBV3-1/TRBV3-2

CDR3: CASSLLPGITGELFF
DNA: TGTGCCAGCAGCTTACTACCGGGAATCACCGGGGAGCTGTTTTTT
size: .
D: .
J: TRBJ2-2
V: TRBV11-3

CDR3: CASSVGSLGNEKLFF
DNA: TGTGCCAGCAGCGTAGGTTCCTTGGGGAATGAAAAACTGTTTTTT
size: .
D: .
J: TRBJ1-4
V: TRBV9

CDR3: CASSQGFYEQYF
DNA: TGTGCCAGCAGCCAAGGGTTCTACGAGCAGTACTTC
size: few
D: .
J: TRBJ2-7
V: TRBV3-1/TRBV3-2

CDR3: CASSFGRTENSPLHF
DNA: TGTGCCAGCAGCTTTGGACGGACAGAAAATTCACCCCTCCACTTT
size: .
D: .
J: TRBJ1-6
V: TRBV6-5

CDR3: CASSASGRAAYYEQYF
DNA: TGTGCCAGCTCGGCTAGCGGGAGGGCCGCCTACTACGAGCAGTACTTC
size: .
D: TRBD2
J: TRBJ2-7
V: TRBV5-5

CDR3: CASRQGPWTSGTSSYNEQFF
DNA: TGCGCCAGCAGACAGGGACCCTGGACTAGCGGGACCAGCTCCTACAATGAGCAGTTCTTC
size: .
D: TRBD2
J: TRBJ2-1
V: TRBV4-1

CDR3: CASRITATNEKLFF
DNA: TGTGCCAGCAGGATAACAGCAACTAATGAAAAACTGTTTTTT
size: .
D: .
J: TRBJ1-4
V: TRBV6-5

CDR3: CASSSLAVQETQYF
DNA: TGTGCCAGTAGTTCCTTAGCAGTTCAAGAGACCCAGTACTTC
size: .
D: .
J: TRBJ2-5
V: TRBV19

CDR3: CASSLSGDVQGGETQYF
DNA: TGCGCCAGCAGCTTGTCGGGGGATGTCCAGGGTGGGGAGACCCAGTACTTC
size: .
D: .
J: TRBJ2-5
V: TRBV5-1

CDR3: CASSLGTGVKDTQYF
DNA: TGTGCCAGCAGCTTAGGTACAGGGGTTAAGGATACGCAGTATTTT
size: .
D: TRBD1
J: TRBJ2-3
V: TRBV7-9

CDR3: CASSLVGGIGYTF
DNA: TGCGCCAGCAGCTTAGTAGGGGGAATTGGCTACACCTTC
size: .
D: .
J: TRBJ1-2
V: TRBV5-1

CDR3: CASSPQGGGAVHSPLHF
DNA: TGTGCCAGCAGCCCCCAAGGAGGGGGCGCGGTACATTCACCCCTCCACTTT
size: .
D: TRBD1
J: TRBJ1-6
V: TRBV9

CDR3: CASSLSTGGSSYEQYF
DNA: TGCGCCAGCAGCTTGTCAACAGGGGGGAGCTCCTACGAGCAGTACTTC
size: .
D: TRBD1
J: TRBJ2-7
V: TRBV5-1

CDR3: CATSRDREGEQYF
DNA: TGTGCCACCAGCAGAGACAGAGAGGGGGAGCAGTACTTC
size: few
D: .
J: TRBJ2-7
V: TRBV15

CDR3: CASSEGVSETQYF
DNA: TGTGCCAGCAGTGAAGGGGTTTCGGAGACCCAGTACTTC
size: .
D: .
J: TRBJ2-5
V: TRBV25-1

CDR3: CASSFPDRGDTEAFF
DNA: TGTGCCAGCAGCTTCCCCGACAGGGGCGACACTGAAGCTTTCTTT
size: once
D: TRBD1
J: TRBJ1-1
V: TRBV5-6

CDR3: CASSYSLLESNLEQYF
DNA: TGTGCCAGCAGTTACTCGTTACTAGAGTCAAACTTGGAGCAGTACTTC
size: .
D: .
J: TRBJ2-7
V: TRBV6-5

CDR3: CASSSGGGLAIYNEQFF
DNA: TGTGCCAGCAGCTCAGGGGGGGGACTAGCGATATACAATGAGCAGTTCTTC
size: .
D: TRBD2
J: TRBJ2-1
V: TRBV7-9